These T cell receptor beta chains were read from a single sample in a study of Graves' ophthalmopathy and Graves' hyperthyroidism. TCRdb re-called the multiplex PCR reads through MiXCR, storing one row per CDR3 protein. The table lists almost 400,000 distinct CDR3 sequences, 15% to 20% of them singletons. The sample was peripheral blood. The source of these receptors is a woman aged 18-35 years with Graves' ophthalmopathy. Both conserved end residues are part of each CDR3. D genes are given only for firm matches. Clone size, where shown, is once, few, many, or a class for clones that have expanded.

D gene	V gene	clone size	J gene	CDR3 protein	CDR3 DNA
.	TRBV28	once	TRBJ1-1	CASRGAAEAFF	TGTGCCAGCAGGGGGGCGGCTGAAGCTTTCTTT
.	TRBV11-1	.	TRBJ2-3	CASTQTVDTQYF	TGTGCCAGCACCCAGACTGTCGATACGCAGTATTTT
.	TRBV6-1	many	TRBJ1-2	CASNPGRNYGYTF	TGTGCCAGCAATCCGGGACGGAACTATGGCTACACCTTC
.	TRBV7-8	.	TRBJ1-2	CASSLETGLGDGYTF	TGTGCCAGCAGCTTAGAAACAGGTCTGGGAGATGGCTACACCTTC
.	TRBV28	.	TRBJ1-5	CASSLRRGGQPQHF	TGTGCCAGCAGTTTGCGGAGGGGAGGGCAGCCCCAGCATTTT
.	TRBV20-1	many	TRBJ1-1	CSARESGGGAFF	TGCAGTGCTAGAGAGTCGGGGGGAGGAGCTTTCTTT
TRBD1	TRBV7-8	.	TRBJ1-2	CASSLRTGDHYGYTF	TGTGCCAGCAGCTTACGGACAGGGGACCACTATGGCTACACCTTC
TRBD1	TRBV2	many	TRBJ1-2	CASSESPVGRGDGYTF	TGTGCCAGCAGTGAAAGCCCAGTCGGCAGGGGGGATGGCTACACCTTC
.	TRBV6-2/TRBV6-3	many	TRBJ2-2	CASSYLSGYPRELFF	TGTGCCAGCAGTTACTTGAGCGGGTACCCCCGGGAGCTGTTTTTT
.	TRBV6-2/TRBV6-3	many	TRBJ2-5	CASSYSWGDQETQYF	TGTGCCAGCAGTTACTCATGGGGGGACCAAGAGACCCAGTACTTC
.	TRBV19	many	TRBJ1-1	CASSIGAQGPGTEAFF	TGTGCCAGTAGTATAGGCGCACAGGGACCGGGTACTGAAGCTTTCTTT
TRBD2	TRBV28	many	TRBJ2-7	CASTGGSGRNIYEQYF	TGTGCCAGCACCGGCGGTAGCGGGAGAAATATCTACGAGCAGTACTTC
.	TRBV28	many	TRBJ1-1	CASDLGGGTEAFF	TGTGCCAGTGACCTCGGGGGCGGAACTGAAGCTTTCTTT
.	TRBV6-5	many	TRBJ1-1	CASSTPLDTEAFF	TGTGCCAGCAGTACCCCTCTGGACACTGAAGCTTTCTTT
.	TRBV6-1	few	TRBJ2-7	CASRGRGVYEQYF	TGTGCCAGCAGAGGCAGGGGAGTCTACGAGCAGTACTTC
TRBD1	TRBV6-5	many	TRBJ1-2	CASSYGQASNYGYTF	TGTGCCAGCAGTTATGGACAGGCCTCTAACTATGGCTACACCTTC
TRBD1	TRBV2	many	TRBJ2-7	CASAYSGQGRVEQYF	TGTGCCAGTGCCTATTCGGGACAGGGAAGAGTCGAGCAGTACTTC
.	TRBV6-1	.	TRBJ2-5	CASAQPETQYF	TGTGCCAGCGCCCAGCCGGAGACCCAGTACTTC
.	TRBV11-1	many	TRBJ1-1	CASSPPEGRAGEEAFF	TGTGCCAGCAGTCCCCCCGAGGGCAGGGCAGGGGAGGAAGCTTTCTTT
.	TRBV18	few	TRBJ2-6	CASSPDRLLSGANVLTF	TGTGCCAGCTCACCCGACAGGCTCCTATCTGGGGCCAACGTCCTGACTTTC